These 18 T cell receptor beta chains were all obtained from the same sample, sequenced in a study of regulatory T cells in long-lasting Graves disease. Sequencing libraries for TCR beta were prepared with iRepertoire HTBI primers and Arm-PCR of CDR3 regions. One entry per CDR3 protein results from TCRdb running MiXCR on the multiplex PCR reads. The table includes fewer than 450,000 distinct CDR3 sequences, around 21% detected once. Time point indicated: persistent/refractory GD, antithyroid drugs over 5 years with positive TRAb. PBMCs were the source of the RNA used for TCR sequencing. Sequenced here: peripheral blood mononuclear cells (PBMCs), sampled when the disease was refractory, from a patient treated with antithyroid drugs. These receptors were collected from a female donor with Graves disease.

The V and J genes are TRBV28 and TRBJ2-7; 8 nucleotides align to TRBD2. This CDR3 has 18 residues. V lost 2 bases to trimming and J lost 4 bases; unmatched junction nucleotides: 16. Germline V gives CDR1 MDHEN, CDR2 SYDVKM. The CDR3 is CASSLIAGIAGFSYEQYF. The CDR3 nucleotides are TGTGCCAGCAGTTTAATTGCGGGAATAGCGGGGTTTTCGTACGAGCAGTACTTC.

This clonotype occurred many times. The chain has TRBV7-9 and TRBJ1-1; D perhaps matches TRBD1 (6 bases). The germline V gene has CDR1 SEHNR and CDR2 FQNEAQ (reference sequence). V lost 0 bases, J lost 3 bases, and 8 bases lay in between. The CDR3 extends over 14 amino acids. CDR3 DNA sequence: TGTGCCAGCAGCTTAGCGGGACACGACACTGAAGCTTTCTTT. Protein product: CASSLAGHDTEAFF.

This clonotype appeared many times. The rearrangement links TRBV2 to TRBJ2-7; the match to TRBD1 covers 7 bases. V lost 6 bases, J lost 3 bases, and 5 bases stayed unmatched. The CDR3 has 13 residues. Germline V gives CDR1 SNHLY, CDR2 FYNNEI. The CDR3 protein is CASRSDRVYEQYF. In nucleotides, the CDR3 is TGTGCCAGCAGGAGCGACAGGGTCTACGAGCAGTACTTC.

This clonotype was counted between two and nine times. CDR3 loop: CASSLGGQRTSEAFF. The CDR3 DNA is TGTGCCAGCAGCTTGGGAGGTCAGAGGACGTCTGAAGCTTTCTTT. The rearrangement joins TRBV5-5 to TRBJ1-1; D is uncertain. The V gene lost 0 bases and the J gene lost 6 bases, with 15 bases spanning the gap. This CDR3 spans 15 amino acids. The germline CDR1 and CDR2 sequences are SGHKS and YYEKEE (reference sequence).

The rearrangement uses TRBV7-9 and TRBJ2-1; 8 nucleotides line up with TRBD2. Trimming removed 5 bases from V and 1 base from J; junction bases left unmatched: 1. CDR1 is SEHNR and CDR2 is FQNEAQ in the germline V gene (reference sequence). The CDR3 contains 14 residues. CDR3 sequence reads: CASSPSGSYNEQFF. CDR3 sequence (DNA): TGTGCCAGCAGCCCTAGCGGGTCCTACAATGAGCAGTTCTTC.

The rearrangement joins TRBV19 to TRBJ2-1; the match to TRBD2 covers 7 bases. The germline CDR1 and CDR2 sequences are LNHDA and SQIVND (reference sequence). V lost 0 bases to trimming and J lost 7 bases; unmatched junction nucleotides: 9. This CDR3 is 16 amino acids long. CDR3 DNA sequence: TGTGCCAGTAGTATAGATCGGGTCGCGGGAGAGAATGAGCAGTTCTTC. Translation gives CASSIDRVAGENEQFF.

On this clonotype: A much larger clone lies a single base off, so this may be a read error. This chain connects TRBV24-1 to TRBJ1-2; possibly TRBD1 for D (5 bases). Germline CDR1 is KGHDR and CDR2 is SFDVKD. CDR3 length equals 12 residues. In DNA form, the CDR3 reads TGTGCCGCCAGTACCGGGGCCTATGGCTACACCTTC. It specifies CAASTGAYGYTF.

The chain employs TRBV6-5 and TRBJ2-7, with D maybe TRBD2 (5 bases). Germline CDR1 and CDR2: MNHEY and SVGAGI. CDR3 length: 14 amino acids. V shed 0 bases and J shed 3 bases, with 9 bases lying between them. The CDR3 DNA follows: TGTGCCAGCAGTTACTCGGCGGGTATCTACGAGCAGTACTTC. This gives the protein CASSYSAGIYEQYF.

This clonotype came up many times. The chain links TRBV10-3 to TRBJ2-7; either TRBD1 or TRBD2 may supply D (6 bases each). The V end was cut by 5 bases, the J end by 1 base, with 27 bases between. This CDR3 is 19 amino acids long. Germline lookup yields CDR1 ENHRY and CDR2 SYGVKD. CDR3 sequence: CAISTLYLSEGGNSYEQYF. In DNA, the CDR3 is TGTGCCATCAGTACCCTGTACCTTTCTGAGGGGGGAAATTCCTACGAGCAGTACTTC.

The rearrangement links TRBV20-1 to TRBJ2-2; possibly TRBD1 or TRBD2 for D (5 bases each). Trimming shortened V by 5 bases and J by 0 bases, and 13 bases separated the two germline ends. Germline V gene data show CDR1 as DFQATT and CDR2 as SNEGSKA (reference sequence). This CDR3 spans 15 amino acids. CDR3 residues: CSAGVGDANTGELFF. In DNA form, the CDR3 reads TGCAGTGCTGGGGTGGGGGACGCGAACACCGGGGAGCTGTTTTTT.

This clonotype was counted ten times or more. This chain uses TRBV28 with TRBJ2-7; a weak D match, TRBD1 (6 bases). With 6 bases removed from V and 0 bases from J, the gap between germline ends came to 18 bases. The CDR3 length is 16 residues. CDR1 and CDR2 (germline): MDHEN, SYDVKM. In DNA form, the CDR3 reads TGTGCCAGCAGCAACGACAGGTCCCTAAACTCCTACGAGCAGTACTTC. As protein: CASSNDRSLNSYEQYF. Full variable domain (rest looked up from reference TRBV28 and TRBJ2-7): DVKVTQSSRYLVKRTGEKVFLECVQDMDHENMFWYRQDPGLGLRLIYFSYDVKMKEKGDIPEGYSVSREKKERFSLILESASTNQTSMYLCASSNDRSLNSYEQYFGPGTRLTVT.

This clonotype was found a few times. The chain combines TRBV19 with TRBJ2-4; no reliable D call. V lost 3 bases to trimming and J lost 0 bases, with 9 bases between them. In germline, CDR1 is LNHDA, CDR2 SQIVND (reference sequence). The CDR3 is 15 amino acids. The CDR3 reads CASSIGDLAKNIQYF. DNA for the CDR3: TGTGCCAGTAGTATTGGGGATCTAGCCAAAAACATTCAGTACTTC.

This clonotype was seen at least ten times. This rearrangement joins TRBV6-2 or TRBV6-3 to TRBJ1-1; possible D gene TRBD1, 5 bases. The V and J ends lost 7 bases and 0 bases respectively, with 6 bases between them. Germline CDR1 and CDR2: MNHEY and SVGEGT. The length of the CDR3 is 12 residues. The CDR3 sequence is CASTGVNTEAFF. The CDR3 nucleotides are TGTGCCAGCACGGGGGTGAACACTGAAGCTTTCTTT.

The J gene is TRBJ2-7, the V gene TRBV27; D possibly corresponds to TRBD1 (6 bases). Germline V CDR1 and CDR2: MNHEY, SMNVEV (reference sequence). V lost 5 bases and J lost 3, with 20 bases in between. CDR3 size: 16 residues. The CDR3 here is CASSLYPGEGGYEQYF. CDR3 nucleotides: TGTGCCAGCAGTCTATACCCCGGCGAAGGGGGCTACGAGCAGTACTTC.

This clonotype was observed many times. J is TRBJ2-7 and V is TRBV12-3 or TRBV12-4; 10 bases fit TRBD1. The CDR3 covers 16 residues. Trimming at V came to 3 bases and at J to 3 bases, leaving 8 bases not matched to a gene. CDR3 in amino acids: CASSFGPTGGSYEQYF. CDR3 in DNA: TGTGCCAGCAGTTTCGGGCCGACAGGGGGCAGCTACGAGCAGTACTTC.

This chain uses TRBV7-9 with TRBJ2-5, with TRBD2 as a possible D gene (6 bases). V gave up 2 bases and J gave up 0 bases, with 19 bases separating them. Germline values: CDR1 SEHNR, CDR2 FQNEAQ (reference sequence). The length of the CDR3 is 18 residues. CDR3 protein: CASSLILSGLPYQETQYF. The CDR3 DNA reads as TGTGCCAGCAGCTTAATCTTGTCGGGACTCCCGTACCAAGAGACCCAGTACTTC.

This clonotype was detected many times. The V call is TRBV9, the J call TRBJ1-6; a possible D gene is TRBD1 (6 bases). The V end lost 0 bases, the J end lost 9 bases, and 10 bases lay between the germline ends. The CDR3 has 14 residues. From germline, CDR1 is SGDLS and CDR2 YYNGEE. The CDR3 protein is CASSVAGAGSPLHF. CDR3 coding DNA: TGTGCCAGCAGCGTAGCAGGGGCAGGTTCACCCCTCCACTTT. The full variable domain, rest sourced from reference TRBV9 and TRBJ1-6, is DSGVTQTPKHLITATGQRVTLRCSPRSGDLSVYWYQQSLDQGLQFLIQYYNGEERAKGNILERFSAQQFPDLHSELNLSSLELGDSALYFCASSVAGAGSPLHFGNGTRLTVT.

This clonotype came up many times. This chain joins TRBV11-2 and TRBJ2-2, with D maybe TRBD2 (6 bases). Per the germline V gene, CDR1 is SGHAT and CDR2 is FQNNGV. Trimming took 6 bases from V and 3 from J, leaving 11 bases between them. CDR3 length: 14 amino acids. The DNA for the CDR3 is TGTGCCAGCAGGGCCGGGACTCACACCGGGGAGCTGTTTTTT. Its translation is CASRAGTHTGELFF.